The 23 T cell receptor beta chains below were found in one sample sequenced in a study of OX40 agonist ivuxolimab in advanced cancers. The protocol was immunoSEQ multiplex PCR, while the TCRdb copy is restricted to in-frame clones and leaves out a portion. The sample gives 8,500 to 13,000 clones, around 84% of which show up once; about a fifth is in the top ten. Sequenced material: CD4+ or CD8+ T cells sorted from blood, taken in a trial of the OX40 agonist ivuxolimab. The receptors stem from an adult with an advanced solid tumor such as melanoma, head and neck, liver or kidney cancer.

By share, this clone counts as medium-sized. CDR3 DNA: TGTGCCAGCAGTTCACAGGGTGGCACTGAAGCTTTCTTT. Its translation is CASSSQGGTEAFF. The J gene is TRBJ1-1, the V gene TRBV6-5, with a weak D call TRBD1 (6 bases). The V end was cut by 4 bases, the J end by 4 bases, with 10 bases between. This CDR3 comprises 13 residues. Per germline, CDR1 MNHEY and CDR2 SVGAGI.

V and J are TRBV10-3 and TRBJ2-7; TRBD2 agrees at 7 bases. The J segment lost 5 bases and the V segment lost 10 bases, leaving 14 bases of the junction unmatched. Germline values: CDR1 ENHRY, CDR2 SYGVKD. The length of the CDR3 is 14 residues. This chain's CDR3 is CATRGGRELDEQYF. The CDR3, as DNA: TGTGCCACCCGGGGAGGGCGGGAGTTGGACGAGCAGTACTTC.

This chain links TRBV4-2 with TRBJ2-7; D is possibly TRBD2 (5 bases). This CDR3 is 15 amino acids long. V gave up 3 bases and J gave up 2 bases, with 14 bases separating them. Germline CDR1 reads LGHNA; CDR2 reads YNFKEQ. The chain's CDR3 is CASSQTGGRAYEQYF. CDR3 nucleotide sequence: TGTGCCAGCAGCCAGACCGGCGGGCGAGCCTACGAGCAGTACTTC.

This clone was seen once. The rearrangement links TRBV7-9 to TRBJ2-1; no reliable D call. The CDR3 is made up of 11 amino acids. V dropped 5 bases and J dropped 7 bases, with 6 bases sitting between them. Germline CDR1 and CDR2: SEHNR and FQNEAQ (reference sequence). Here the CDR3 reads CASSAGNEQFF. The CDR3 DNA is TGTGCCAGCAGCGCCGGGAATGAGCAGTTCTTC.

The J gene is TRBJ1-1, the V gene TRBV9, with a possible D match to TRBD1 (5 bases). The V and J ends lost 0 bases and 5 bases respectively, with 8 bases between them. The CDR3 is 13 amino acids. Per the germline V gene, CDR1 is SGDLS and CDR2 is YYNGEE. For the CDR3, the DNA is TGTGCCAGCAGCGTAGATGGGGGTACTGAAGCTTTCTTT. Its protein product is CASSVDGGTEAFF.

In its sample, this clone was seen a few times. J is TRBJ2-7 and V is TRBV4-2, with D unresolved. This CDR3 contains 12 residues. The ends were cut back, 5 bases at V and 5 bases at J, with 10 bases in the middle. Germline V gene lookup returns CDR1 LGHNA and CDR2 YNFKEQ. The CDR3 loop reads CASSLVTNEQYF. CDR3 DNA: TGTGCCAGCAGCTTAGTTACTAACGAGCAGTACTTC.

This chain links TRBV6-5 with TRBJ2-3, with D tentatively TRBD2 (6 bases). The germline V gene encodes CDR1 MNHEY and CDR2 SVGAGI. This CDR3 contains 14 residues. V shed 4 bases and J shed 2 bases, with 10 bases lying between them. The CDR3 spells CASSSGDFTDTQYF. DNA of the CDR3: TGTGCCAGCAGTTCCGGGGACTTCACAGATACGCAGTATTTT.

V usage is TRBV4-2 and J usage is TRBJ1-1; D unclear. The length of the CDR3 is 17 residues. V dropped 0 bases and J dropped 0 bases, with 14 bases sitting between them. Germline CDR1 and CDR2: LGHNA and YNFKEQ. CDR3 coding DNA: TGTGCCAGCAGCCAAGAAGGTGGGGTAGTGGTGAACACTGAAGCTTTCTTT. Its translation is CASSQEGGVVVNTEAFF.

The V gene is TRBV27, the J gene TRBJ1-2; 9 positions agree with TRBD1. V lost 4 bases and J lost 5; bases outside the gene matches: 5. Germline lookup yields CDR1 MNHEY and CDR2 SMNVEV (reference sequence). This CDR3 spans 14 amino acids. CDR3 sequence reads: CASSSSGTGYGYTF. The DNA of the CDR3 is TGTGCCAGCAGTTCCTCCGGGACAGGGTATGGCTACACCTTC.

The chain links TRBV15 to TRBJ2-1, with D possibly matching TRBD1 (6 bases). The CDR3 runs to 14 residues. V lost 5 bases, J lost 5 bases, and 13 bases lay in between. Germline V lookup: CDR1 LNHNV, CDR2 YYDKDF (reference sequence). The CDR3 is CATSGDTWDNEQFF. The DNA for the CDR3 is TGTGCCACCAGCGGGGACACGTGGGACAATGAGCAGTTCTTC.

By share of the sample, this clone is medium-sized (0.01 to 0.1%). Here the CDR3 DNA reads TGCGCCAGCAGCTTCGGCTACGAGCAGTACTTC. This translates into CASSFGYEQYF. The chain is built from TRBV5-1 and TRBJ2-7; D not resolved. This CDR3 spans 11 amino acids. V lost 2 bases and J 3 bases, leaving 3 bases between the germline ends. CDR1 and CDR2 (germline): SGHRS, YFSETQ.

The chain is built from TRBV29-1 and TRBJ2-4; the D gene is possibly TRBD1 (5 bases). Germline V gene data show CDR1 as SQVTM and CDR2 as ANQGSEA. This CDR3 comprises 16 residues. Trimming stripped 4 bases from V and 1 base from J, with 17 bases between. The CDR3 DNA is TGCAGCGTTGCTGGCCTTGGGGCTTCGGCCAAAAACATTCAGTACTTC. Amino acid sequence: CSVAGLGASAKNIQYF.

This rearrangement joins TRBV5-4 to TRBJ1-1; no reliable D call. The germline V and J ends were trimmed by 3 bases and 6 bases, with 12 bases remaining between them. From germline, CDR1 is SGHNT and CDR2 YYREEE (reference sequence). The CDR3 runs 13 residues. CDR3 sequence (DNA): TGTGCCAGCAGCTCTGGTGGTATCGCTGAAGCTTTCTTT. It specifies CASSSGGIAEAFF.

This sequence joins TRBV6-5 and TRBJ2-2; weak D call: TRBD1 (5 bases). In germline, CDR1 is MNHEY, CDR2 SVGAGI. V lost 7 bases and J lost 2, with 14 bases in between. This CDR3 spans 15 amino acids. The CDR3 spells CASIQGTPNTGELFF. The CDR3, as DNA: TGTGCCAGCATCCAGGGTACCCCTAACACCGGGGAGCTGTTTTTT.

The count of this clone is one. V usage is TRBV5-1 and J usage is TRBJ2-5; 8 nucleotides match TRBD1. The CDR3 totals 16 residues. CDR1 SGHRS and CDR2 YFSETQ come from the germline V gene. Trimming cost V 4 bases and J 2 bases; bases outside gene matches: 10. CDR3 sequence: CASSRDRDRNQETQYF. DNA of the CDR3: TGCGCCAGCAGCAGGGATCGGGACAGGAATCAAGAGACCCAGTACTTC.

The genes are TRBV14 and TRBJ2-1, with D possibly being TRBD2 (5 bases). Germline assignment: CDR1 SGHDN and CDR2 FVKESK. V lost 5 bases and J lost 6, with 17 bases in between. The CDR3 consists of 15 residues. CDR3 coding DNA: TGTGCCAGCAGCGCGCTAGCCGGGATAGGCAATGAGCAGTTCTTC. It specifies CASSALAGIGNEQFF.

Judged by abundance, this clone is medium-sized. DNA of the CDR3: TGTGCCAGCAGCGTAGGCGGGAGAGCCCTTGACGAGCAGTACTTC. Its protein product is CASSVGGRALDEQYF. The J gene is TRBJ2-7, the V gene TRBV9, with TRBD2 matching 7 bases. Unmatched junction bases numbered 8, after V lost 0 bases and J lost 5 bases. CDR1 and CDR2 (germline): SGDLS, YYNGEE. This CDR3 is built from 15 residues.

This sequence joins TRBV21-1 and TRBJ2-7. TRBV21-1 is listed as a pseudogene. There are 14 residues in the CDR3. Here the CDR3 reads CASSRVRGAYEQYF. Here the CDR3 DNA reads TGTGCCAGCAGCAGGGTGAGGGGCGCCTACGAGCAGTACTTC.

This chain uses TRBV30 with TRBJ2-7; 9 bases match TRBD1. After removal of 5 bases from V and 3 bases from J, the junction contained 5 bases not matched to a gene. The CDR3 is made up of 13 amino acids. Looked up from germline, CDR1 is GTSNPN and CDR2 is SVGIG (reference sequence). The CDR3 DNA reads as TGTGCCTGGGGGACAGGGACGAACTACGAGCAGTACTTC. Protein product: CAWGTGTNYEQYF.

This chain links TRBV5-1 with TRBJ1-3; TRBD1 agrees at 7 bases. The CDR3 is made up of 16 amino acids. Trimming at V came to 2 bases and at J to 0 bases, leaving 5 bases not matched to a gene. Germline CDR1 is SGHRS and CDR2 is YFSETQ. CDR3 DNA sequence: TGCGCCAGCAGCTTTGACAGGGCGAACTCTGGAAACACCATATATTTT. Amino acid sequence: CASSFDRANSGNTIYF.

CDR3 sequence: CASSRDRVSYEQYF. As DNA, the CDR3 is TGTGCCAGCTCACGGGACAGGGTCTCCTACGAGCAGTACTTC. The V gene is TRBV18, the J gene TRBJ2-7; 9 bases align to TRBD1. This CDR3 has 14 residues. J lost 0 bases, V lost 4 bases, and 1 base had no gene match. Per the germline V gene, CDR1 is KGHSH and CDR2 is LQKENI.

This clone has just a few counts. The rearrangement joins TRBV9 to TRBJ1-2, with D unresolved. Trimming shortened V by 5 bases and J by 0 bases, and 5 bases separated the two germline ends. The CDR3 sequence is 12 residues long. Germline V lookup: CDR1 SGDLS, CDR2 YYNGEE. Written as DNA, the CDR3 is TGTGCCAGCAGTCGGTCTAACTATGGCTACACCTTC. Its translation: CASSRSNYGYTF.

V gene TRBV28 combines with J gene TRBJ2-1; 8 bases are shared with TRBD1. Per germline, CDR1 MDHEN and CDR2 SYDVKM. The CDR3 runs to 18 residues. Trimming took 3 bases from V and 3 from J; bases not matched to a gene: 13. The CDR3 sequence is CASSLQSDRGNLYNEQFF. Here the CDR3 DNA reads TGTGCCAGCAGTTTGCAGTCTGACAGGGGAAACCTCTACAATGAGCAGTTCTTC.